This T cell receptor beta chain was obtained from a study of OX40 agonist ivuxolimab in advanced cancers. Here immunoSEQ multiplex PCR was the method, and the copy in TCRdb shows in-frame clones only, minus some. The table shows some 130,000 clones, with 80% to 90% occurring only once. Findings and caveats of the study: At doses 0.1 to 3.0 mg/kg, CD4+ and CD8+ clones expanded.

In the case of this clone: Its antigen is not identified.

CDR1 and CDR2 from the germline V gene are SGHTA and FQGNSA. V was clipped by 4 bases and J by 1 base, with 4 bases between them. This CDR3 is built from 12 residues. This rearrangement joins TRBV7-2 to TRBJ1-2; no firm D call. Material: CD4+ or CD8+ T cells sorted from blood, obtained in a trial of the OX40 agonist ivuxolimab. The source of this sequence is an adult with an advanced solid tumor such as melanoma, head and neck, liver or kidney cancer. The CDR3 spells CASSSNNYGYTF. The CDR3 coding sequence is TGTGCCAGCAGCTCAAATAACTATGGCTACACCTTC. Using reference TRBV7-2 and TRBJ1-2 for the parts outside the CDR3, the full variable domain is GAGVSQSPSNKVTEKGKDVELRCDPISGHTALYWYRQSLGQGLEFLIYFQGNSAPDKSGLPSDRFSAERTGGSVSTLTIQRTQQEDSAVYLCASSSNNYGYTFGSGTRLTVV.